Listed here are 5 T cell receptor beta chains from one sample, sequenced in a study of cytomegalovirus exposure and HLA in healthy donors. The PCR used 60 Vbeta and 13 Jbeta primers. Measured with immunoSEQ multiplex PCR; TCRdb has only the in-frame clones, and not every one. Of some 81,000 clones in the sample, 72% were seen once. Specimen: PBMCs. The receptors stem from a middle-aged woman in good health and CMV-seropositive.

The V call is TRBV2, the J call TRBJ1-5, with 7 bases identical to TRBD1. V dropped 3 bases and J dropped 7; count of bases not matched to a gene: 6. In germline, CDR1 is SNHLY, CDR2 FYNNEI. The CDR3 totals 14 residues. CDR3 residues: CASSDDRAGQPQHF. CDR3 sequence (DNA): TGTGCCAGCAGTGATGACAGGGCGGGGCAGCCCCAGCATTTT.

A word on this clone: Compared with germline, one end of the junction differs, possibly owing to a read error. V is TRBV7-9 and J is TRBJ2-1; D is unresolved. The CDR3 is made up of 12 amino acids. The germline gives CDR1 SEHNR, CDR2 FQNEAQ (reference sequence). The CDR3 spells CSSSSDSNEQFF. In DNA form, the CDR3 reads TGTTCCAGCAGCTCCGACTCCAATGAGCAGTTCTTC.

V and J are TRBV9 and TRBJ2-2; 8 bases line up with TRBD2. The V gene end was trimmed by 4 bases and the J gene end by 3 bases; junction bases not matched to a gene: 5. This CDR3 comprises 15 residues. Germline assignment: CDR1 SGDLS and CDR2 YYNGEE. The CDR3 here is CASSTRGGDTGELFF. The CDR3 nucleotides are TGTGCCAGCAGCACCCGGGGGGGGGACACCGGGGAGCTGTTTTTT.

Of note for this clone: Other nucleotide sequences from this sample produce the same CDR3. The V call is TRBV7-2, the J call TRBJ2-7; D not certain. The CDR3 extends over 12 amino acids. Germline V gene data show CDR1 as SGHTA and CDR2 as FQGNSA. Trimming removed 5 bases at V and 0 bases at J, with 5 bases between. The CDR3 DNA reads TGTGCCAGCAGCCCTAGCTCCTACGAGCAGTACTTC. This gives the protein CASSPSSYEQYF.

The V call is TRBV5-6, the J call TRBJ2-5; D may be TRBD2 (5 bases). The end of the DNA aligns better with TRBJ2-7, so the J call may be wrong. The CDR3 length is 18 residues. Per the germline V gene, CDR1 is SGHDT and CDR2 is YYEEEE. CDR3 in amino acids: CASSRPTRGTEKSYEQYF. CDR3 sequence (DNA): TGTGCCAGCAGCCGACCGACCCGGGGAACAGAGAAATCCTACGAGCAGTACTTC.